Sequencing of this T cell receptor (beta chain) was carried out in a study of blood T cell repertoires in COVID-19. In the study overall: Italy, Spain and the United States were the sources of the convalescent and acute COVID-19 samples. PBMCs, B-cell-depleted T cells, or T cells provided the cDNA or gDNA that made up the material.

As originally analysed: Cell counts per sample came from amplifying reference gene primers. Some clones are missing from TCRdb's copy, which holds only in-frame ones; the method was immunoSEQ multiplex PCR. V and J calls and clone size come straight from that table; D and trimming were deduced from the DNA. The sample consists of about 99,000 clones, over 80% of them appearing once. There are 14 residues in the CDR3. Trimming stripped 2 bases from V and 3 bases from J, with 7 bases between. Germline CDR1 and CDR2: MDHEN and SYDVKM. The chain uses TRBV28 and TRBJ2-2, with TRBD2 as a possible D gene (6 bases). Sequenced sample: peripheral blood. This sequence originates from a man in his 70s with active or convalescent COVID-19. Here the CDR3 reads CASSLAGYTGELFF. CDR3 sequence (DNA): TGTGCCAGCAGTTTAGCGGGGTACACCGGGGAGCTGTTTTTT.